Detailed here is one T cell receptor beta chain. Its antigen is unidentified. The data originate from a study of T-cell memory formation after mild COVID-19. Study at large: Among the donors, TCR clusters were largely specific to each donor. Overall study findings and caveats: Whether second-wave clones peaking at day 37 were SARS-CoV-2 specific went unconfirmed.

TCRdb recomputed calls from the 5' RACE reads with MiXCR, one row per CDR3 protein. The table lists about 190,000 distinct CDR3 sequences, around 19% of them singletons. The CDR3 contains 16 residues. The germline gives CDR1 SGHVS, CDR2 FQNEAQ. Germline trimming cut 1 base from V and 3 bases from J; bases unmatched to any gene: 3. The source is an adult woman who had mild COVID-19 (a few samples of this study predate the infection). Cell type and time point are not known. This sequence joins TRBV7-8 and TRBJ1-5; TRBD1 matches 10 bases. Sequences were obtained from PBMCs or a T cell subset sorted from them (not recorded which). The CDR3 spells CASSLEGQGINQPQHF. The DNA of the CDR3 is TGTGCCAGCAGCTTAGAGGGACAGGGGATCAATCAGCCCCAGCATTTT.